The clone carrying this TCR beta chain was picked up a small number of times. Sequenced by immunoSEQ multiplex PCR; TCRdb stores in-frame clones only, minus some. The sample yields about 81,000 clones, about 78% seen once. The entry originates in a study of radiotherapy plus CTLA-4 blockade in lung cancer. On the study more broadly: Objective responses occurred in roughly a sixth of patients; around 31% had disease control.

This CDR3 region has 12 residues. The J segment lost 7 bases and the V segment lost 4 bases, leaving 1 base of the junction unmatched. Germline V CDR1 and CDR2: MNHEY, SMNVEV (reference sequence). This rearrangement joins TRBV27 to TRBJ1-5, with 7 bases aligning to TRBD1. This clonotype was sampled from a human donor with non-small cell lung cancer that progressed on radiotherapy plus ipilimumab. Sequenced here: peripheral blood, sampled from a patient treated with radiotherapy plus ipilimumab. CDR3 in amino acids: CASSSGGQPQHF. Written as DNA, the CDR3 is TGTGCCAGCAGTTCAGGGGGACAGCCCCAGCATTTT.